The subject of this entry is one T cell receptor (beta chain). Its antigen is as yet unknown. The sample comes from a study of cytomegalovirus exposure and HLA in healthy donors. In the study overall: Some 85 million unique TCRs, all from HLA-typed donors, were included in an early release of the data.

Study outcomes and limitations: Sequencing depth roughly uniform across donors was assumed in presence/absence analyses. The authors later linked a missense DCLRE1C variant to TCR beta V- and J-gene trimming.

The PCR made use of 60 Vbeta and 13 Jbeta primers. The assay was immunoSEQ multiplex PCR, and TCRdb's table has in-frame clones only and misses some. The sample holds roughly 160,000 clones, roughly four fifths seen once. V lost 1 base to trimming and J lost 4 bases; unmatched junction nucleotides: 7. The CDR3 covers 16 residues. CDR1 is SGHDN, CDR2 FVKESK, per germline. V usage is TRBV14 and J usage is TRBJ2-3; 8 bases are a match to TRBD2. The sequenced material came from PBMCs. The clonotype comes from a man aged 45 to 65 in good health and CMV-seropositive. The DNA of the CDR3 is TGTGCCAGCAGCCAAGTGTTAGCGGGGCTTTCAGATACGCAGTATTTT. Its protein is CASSQVLAGLSDTQYF.